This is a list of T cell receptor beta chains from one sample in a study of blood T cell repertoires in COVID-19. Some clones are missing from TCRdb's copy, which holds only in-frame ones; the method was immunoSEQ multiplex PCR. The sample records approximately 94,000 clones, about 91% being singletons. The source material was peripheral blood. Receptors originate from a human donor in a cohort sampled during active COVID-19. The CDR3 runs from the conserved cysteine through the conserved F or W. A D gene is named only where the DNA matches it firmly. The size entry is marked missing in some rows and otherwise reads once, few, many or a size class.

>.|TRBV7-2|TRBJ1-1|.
CASSQGFMNTEAFF
TGTGCCAGCAGCCAGGGCTTTATGAACACTGAAGCTTTCTTT
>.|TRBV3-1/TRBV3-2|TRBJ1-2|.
CASSQVQGRRYTF
TGTGCCAGCAGCCAGGTACAGGGACGGCGCTACACCTTC
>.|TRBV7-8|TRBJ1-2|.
CASSPQGRGYTF
TGTGCCAGCAGCCCCCAAGGCAGGGGCTACACCTTC
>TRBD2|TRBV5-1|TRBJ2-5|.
CASSLVVSSGRETQYF
TGCGCCAGCAGCTTGGTGGTGTCTAGCGGGAGAGAGACCCAGTACTTC
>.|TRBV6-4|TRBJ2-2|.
CASSDQAATGELFF
TGTGCCAGCAGTGACCAGGCCGCCACCGGGGAGCTGTTTTTT
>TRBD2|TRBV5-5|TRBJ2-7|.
CASSSGLSYSYEQYF
TGTGCCAGCAGCTCGGGACTATCCTACTCCTACGAGCAGTACTTC
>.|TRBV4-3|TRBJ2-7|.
CASSQVVGAYEQYF
TGCGCCAGCAGCCAAGTCGTAGGGGCCTACGAGCAGTACTTC
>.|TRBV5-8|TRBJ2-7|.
CASKAGFFNEQYF
TGTGCCAGCAAGGCGGGGTTCTTCAACGAGCAGTACTTC
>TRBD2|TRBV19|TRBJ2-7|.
CASGSTSGPTREQYF
TGTGCCAGTGGGTCGACTAGCGGGCCGACGAGGGAGCAGTACTTC
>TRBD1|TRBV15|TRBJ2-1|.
CATSRDREVDEQFF
TGTGCCACCAGCCGGGACAGGGAGGTTGATGAGCAGTTCTTC
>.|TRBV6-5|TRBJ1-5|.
CASSSDSASNQPQHF
TGTGCCAGCAGCTCGGACAGCGCTAGCAATCAGCCCCAGCATTTT
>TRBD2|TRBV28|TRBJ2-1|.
CASRTRLAGSFYNEQFF
TGTGCCAGCAGGACCCGACTAGCGGGGTCCTTTTACAATGAGCAGTTCTTC
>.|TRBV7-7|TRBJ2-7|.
CASSLGGTGPNEQYF
TGTGCCAGCAGCTTAGGCGGGACTGGGCCCAACGAGCAGTACTTC
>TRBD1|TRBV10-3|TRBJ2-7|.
CAISDHTTGGEYEQYF
TGTGCCATCAGTGACCATACGACAGGGGGCGAGTACGAGCAGTACTTC
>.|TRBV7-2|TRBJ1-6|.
CASSPTRTGNRNSPLHF
TGTGCCAGCAGCCCGACCCGCACGGGGAACCGAAATTCACCCCTCCACTTT
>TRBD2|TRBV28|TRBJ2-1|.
CASTLSLAEPYNEQFF
TGTGCCAGCACCCTATCCCTAGCGGAGCCATACAATGAGCAGTTCTTC
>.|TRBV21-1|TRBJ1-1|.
CASSTTGNPNTEAFF
TGTGCCAGCAGCACCACAGGGAATCCTAACACTGAAGCTTTCTTT
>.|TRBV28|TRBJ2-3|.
CASSLGPGGTDTQYF
TGTGCCAGCAGTTTGGGCCCTGGTGGCACAGATACGCAGTATTTT
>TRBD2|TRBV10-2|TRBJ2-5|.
CASLPSRSGSGKGETQYF
TGCGCCAGCCTCCCCTCACGTAGCGGGAGCGGTAAGGGTGAGACCCAGTACTTC
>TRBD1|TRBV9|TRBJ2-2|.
CASSVGLGQGKAGELFF
TGTGCCAGCAGCGTAGGCCTGGGACAGGGAAAGGCCGGGGAGCTGTTTTTT
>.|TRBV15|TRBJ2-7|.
CATSRDLGREAEQYF
TGTGCCACCAGCAGAGATCTGGGCAGGGAGGCCGAGCAGTACTTC
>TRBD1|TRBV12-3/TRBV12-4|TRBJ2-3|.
CASSFQGADTQYF
TGTGCCAGCAGTTTCCAGGGGGCAGATACGCAGTATTTT
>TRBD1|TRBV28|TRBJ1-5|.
CASSPLGTGDNQPQHF
TGTGCCAGCAGTCCCCTCGGGACAGGGGACAATCAGCCCCAGCATTTT
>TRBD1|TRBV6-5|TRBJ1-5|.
CASTDGQGASQPQHF
TGTGCCAGCACCGATGGACAGGGGGCGAGTCAGCCCCAGCATTTT
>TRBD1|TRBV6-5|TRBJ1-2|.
CASIRDRGYGYTF
TGTGCCAGCATCCGGGACAGGGGCTATGGCTACACCTTC
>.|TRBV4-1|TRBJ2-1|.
CASSQNPASHLTNEQFF
TGCGCCAGCAGCCAAAACCCCGCTAGCCACCTTACCAATGAGCAGTTCTTC
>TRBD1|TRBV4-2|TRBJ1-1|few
CASSQLRQGYTEAFF
TGTGCCAGCAGCCAACTCCGACAGGGTTACACTGAAGCTTTCTTT
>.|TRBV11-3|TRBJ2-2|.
CASSLMDTPGELFF
TGTGCCAGCAGCTTAATGGACACTCCCGGGGAGCTGTTTTTT
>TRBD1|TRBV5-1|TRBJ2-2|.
CASSLSGTDTGELFF
TGCGCCAGCAGCTTATCCGGGACAGACACCGGGGAGCTGTTTTTT
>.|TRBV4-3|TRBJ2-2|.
CASSILGGWGTGELFF
TGCGCCAGCAGTATTTTAGGGGGTTGGGGCACCGGGGAGCTGTTTTTT
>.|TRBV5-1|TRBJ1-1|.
CASSPYFETGNTEAFF
TGCGCCAGCAGCCCCTACTTCGAGACAGGGAACACTGAAGCTTTCTTT
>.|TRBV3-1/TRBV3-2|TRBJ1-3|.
CASSPGSRTGNTIYF
TGTGCCAGCAGCCCCGGGTCCAGAACAGGAAACACCATATATTTT
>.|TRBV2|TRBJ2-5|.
CASSYITGSALGETQYF
TGTGCCAGCAGTTATATTACCGGGAGCGCCTTGGGGGAGACCCAGTACTTC